A selection of T cell receptor beta chains follows, all from one sample in a study of blood T cell repertoires in COVID-19. Produced via immunoSEQ multiplex PCR; TCRdb's table is partial and in-frame only. The data show 90,000 to 110,000 clones, under 90% seen once. The material sequenced was peripheral blood. These receptor sequences come from a woman aged 45-65 years with acute or convalescent COVID-19. CDR3s include the opening cysteine and the closing phenylalanine or tryptophan. Fields, in order: D gene, V gene, J gene, clone size, CDR3 DNA, CDR3 protein. The D gene is left open where the match is weak. The size field is filled for only some rows; it gives once, few, many or a size class.

TRBD2	TRBV25-1	TRBJ2-1	-	TGTGCCAGCAGTGAATATCGGGGGGGCCGGAATGAGCAGTTCTTC	CASSEYRGGRNEQFF
-	TRBV18	TRBJ1-2	-	TGTGCCAGCTCACCAAGCCAGGGAAGCGGGAACTATGGCTACACCTTC	CASSPSQGSGNYGYTF
-	TRBV4-2	TRBJ1-2	-	TGTGCCAGCAGCCCGAGCACAAGTGGGGCCTATGGCTACACCTTC	CASSPSTSGAYGYTF
-	TRBV28	TRBJ1-3	-	TGTGCCAGCATTCCTGACTCACCTGGAAACACCATATATTTT	CASIPDSPGNTIYF
TRBD2	TRBV3-1/TRBV3-2	TRBJ2-1	-	TGTGCCAGCAGCGGGACTAGCTTCGGTAATGAGCAGTTCTTC	CASSGTSFGNEQFF
-	TRBV2	TRBJ1-1	-	TGTGCCAGCAGTTTTCTATGGGGGGACACTGAAGCTTTCTTT	CASSFLWGDTEAFF
-	TRBV7-7	TRBJ2-1	-	TGTGCTAGCAGCTTAGGTCGGGGAGTTGGAGTTGAGCAGTTCTTC	CASSLGRGVGVEQFF
TRBD2	TRBV7-9	TRBJ2-1	-	TGTGCCAGCAGCTTCTCCACCGGGACTAGCTTTGAGCAGTTCTTC	CASSFSTGTSFEQFF
-	TRBV12-3/TRBV12-4	TRBJ1-6	-	TGTGCCAGCAGTTTACGGGGTAATTCACCCCTCCACTTT	CASSLRGNSPLHF
-	TRBV24-1	TRBJ2-1	-	TGTGCCACCAGTGAAGGACAAAATGAGCAGTTCTTC	CATSEGQNEQFF
TRBD2	TRBV3-1/TRBV3-2	TRBJ2-2	-	TGTGCCAGCAGCCTGACTAGCGGGGGGGAGGAGCTGTTTTTT	CASSLTSGGEELFF
-	TRBV5-1	TRBJ2-3	few	TGCGCCAGCAGCTTGCGTCGCGGGCTTAGCACAGATACGCAGTATTTT	CASSLRRGLSTDTQYF
TRBD1	TRBV12-3/TRBV12-4	TRBJ1-2	-	TGTGCCAGCTCTACAGGGGGCTATGGCTACACCTTC	CASSTGGYGYTF
-	TRBV2	TRBJ1-1	-	TGTGCCAGCAGGGACGTTGGAGGACCGAACACTGAAGCTTTCTTT	CASRDVGGPNTEAFF
-	TRBV11-3	TRBJ1-2	-	TGTGCCAGCAGCTTACCCGGAGGCTATGGCTACACCTTC	CASSLPGGYGYTF
-	TRBV3-1/TRBV3-2	TRBJ1-2	-	TGTGCCAGCAGCCAAAGCTCCGGGGTCGGCTACACCTTC	CASSQSSGVGYTF
-	TRBV5-6	TRBJ2-5	once	TGTGCCAGCAGCCCGATGGGAGAGGGCCCCTTTCAAGAGACCCAGTACTTC	CASSPMGEGPFQETQYF
-	TRBV3-1/TRBV3-2	TRBJ1-1	-	TGTGCCAGCAGCTTTCAGGGCCCTAACACTGAAGCTTTCTTT	CASSFQGPNTEAFF
TRBD1	TRBV5-1	TRBJ1-1	few	TGCGCCAGCAGCTTGGCCAGGCAGGGGGATGGAGCTTTCTTT	CASSLARQGDGAFF
-	TRBV18	TRBJ1-1	-	TGTGCCAGCTCCGAGACAGTGTTGAAGGAAGCTTTCTTT	CASSETVLKEAFF
TRBD2	TRBV11-3	TRBJ2-3	-	TGTGCCAGCAGCTTCGGTAGCGGGGGGGCCAAAGTAAGGACAGATACGCAGTATTTT	CASSFGSGGAKVRTDTQYF
-	TRBV27	TRBJ2-7	once	TGTGCCAGCAGTTTACGCACTAACGGACGGTTCGGAGGGTACGAGCAGTACTTC	CASSLRTNGRFGGYEQYF
-	TRBV5-1	TRBJ2-7	many	TGCGCCAGCAGCTTGGCCGGGGGGCGAGACGAGCAGTACTTC	CASSLAGGRDEQYF
TRBD1	TRBV5-1	TRBJ1-1	-	TGCGCCAGCAGCGAGGCAGGGGGCGGTGAAGCTTTCTTT	CASSEAGGGEAFF
TRBD1	TRBV28	TRBJ1-2	-	TGTGCCAGCAGCCCCGGGGACAGACCGCTATGGGGCTACACCTTC	CASSPGDRPLWGYTF
-	TRBV27	TRBJ1-5	-	TGTGCCAGCAGTCCACAAGAAACCTCTCTCCAGCATTTT	CASSPQETSLQHF
-	TRBV9	TRBJ1-3	-	TGTGCCAGCAGCGTAGGTCCGGGTGAGGCTGGAAACACCATATATTTT	CASSVGPGEAGNTIYF
TRBD1	TRBV5-1	TRBJ1-3	-	TGCGCCAGCAGCCGGGGTGGGACAGCTTCTGGAAACACCATATATTTT	CASSRGGTASGNTIYF